This T cell receptor beta chain appears in the sequencing data of a study of T cells expressing NK-cell markers (dated by TCRdb to the early 2020s). General notes on the study: Three sorted T-cell subsets (CD3+CD56+NKG2C+, CD3+CD56+NKG2C- and CD3+CD56-NKG2C+) from eight donors had their TCR beta-chain repertoires profiled. Among the eight sequenced donors, only one was HCMV-seronegative, while the other seven were HCMV-seropositive. The eight sequenced donors were randomly selected healthy volunteers, three men and five women. Sequencing of the libraries produced 2 x 150 bp reads on Illumina HiSeq 2000/2500, MiSeq or NextSeq. General study outcomes and caveats: Those dominant clonotypes were again the most abundant among CD3+CD56-NKG2C+ cells in a few donors, at about 28.3-60.1%. For several donors, the dominant CD3+CD56+NKG2C+ clonotypes were among the top 10 CD8+ clonotypes and accounted for roughly 1.0-8% of CD8+ T cells. Whether the expanded NKG2C-expressing T cell clones were specific for HCMV antigens was left unclear.

Comment on this clonotype: Its recognized antigen is unknown.

A commercial ELISA kit detecting HCMV-specific IgG in serum was used to determine HCMV serostatus. Ficoll density gradient centrifugation was used to isolate peripheral blood mononuclear cells from blood. CDR1 and CDR2 were assigned from the germline V gene as ENHRY and SYGVKD. Including the terminal cysteine and phenylalanine, the CDR3 comprises 14 residues. No nucleotide data were recorded. The run used an Illumina HiSeq 2000. The TCR beta cDNA libraries were made using 5'RACE template switching, a step that added both a universal primer site and unique molecular identifiers. Priming for cDNA synthesis came from the TCR beta constant segment, and two successive PCR amplification steps followed. In the source study's methods: MIGEC was used to demultiplex reads and group reads by UMI, and MiTCR was used to assemble and quantify clonotypes. To exclude erroneous sequences, only TCR cDNA sequences supported by at least two reads were retained. Downstream repertoire analysis used the tcR package, and clonotypes were matched across fractions by CDR3 nucleotide sequence plus V segment. VDJmatch was used to annotate antigen specificity against VDJdb, with one amino acid substitution in CDR3 allowed. TCRdb reprocessed the public reads and reports one entry per CDR3 protein sequence, without DNA. TCRdb, rather than the study authors, made the V and J calls. The table for this sample shows under 500,000 distinct CDR3 sequences. Approximately 7% of the sample comes from the top ten.

Material for sequencing was blood T cells: a sorted CD56 or NKG2C T cell subset, CD4+ or CD8+ T cells, or bulk PBMC T cells (not recorded which). Recombination linked TRBV10-3 to TRBJ2-3; TCRdb proposes TRBD1, but this gene call is untestable without DNA. This clonotype originated in a woman between 18 and 75 years old in good health. The CDR3 protein: CAAEGTGSTDTQYF.